This entry lists 21 T cell receptor beta chains sequenced from one sample in a study of shared clonotypes between healthy human individuals. Selected positively for CCR7 and CD45RO-negative, naive CD8 cells excluded terminally differentiated effector memory CD45RA+ cells. Produced via immunoSEQ multiplex PCR; TCRdb's table is partial and in-frame only. This table holds around 620,000 clones, about 95% found once. Sample: naive CD8+ T cells sorted from blood. These receptors were taken from a woman aged 25 to 45 in good health.

The rearrangement joins TRBV7-9 to TRBJ2-7; weak D call: TRBD2 (5 bases). CDR1 and CDR2 from the germline V gene are SEHNR and FQNEAQ (reference sequence). The CDR3 is 15 residues long. Trimming removed 4 bases at V and 1 base at J, with 14 bases between. Here the CDR3 DNA reads TGTGCCAGCAGCTCAGGCGTATGGGAGTCCTACGAGCAGTACTTC. As protein: CASSSGVWESYEQYF. Complete variable domain (other parts from reference TRBV7-9 and TRBJ2-7): DTGVSQNPRHKITKRGQNVTFRCDPISEHNRLYWYRQTLGQGPEFLTYFQNEAQLEKSRLLSDRFSAERPKGSFSTLEIQRTEQGDSAMYLCASSSGVWESYEQYFGPGTRLTVT.

The chain is built from TRBV28 and TRBJ2-1, with D tentatively TRBD2 (6 bases). Between the trimmed V and J ends, which lost 1 base and 4 bases, there was a span of 14 bases. CDR1 MDHEN and CDR2 SYDVKM come from the germline V gene. There are 16 residues in the CDR3. The CDR3, as DNA: TGTGCCAGCAGTTTATACGGGACTTTGGTTTACAATGAGCAGTTCTTC. Its protein product is CASSLYGTLVYNEQFF.

Only a few counts were recorded for this clone. The sample contains more than one DNA sequence encoding this CDR3. This rearrangement joins TRBV27 to TRBJ2-7, with 8 bases matching TRBD1. Trimming at V came to 6 bases and at J to 3 bases, leaving 4 bases not matched to a gene. The CDR3 sequence is 13 residues long. Germline V gene sequence: CDR1 MNHEY, CDR2 SMNVEV (reference sequence). The CDR3 DNA reads as TGTGCCAGCAGACCTGGGACAGGCTACGAGCAGTACTTC. This sequence encodes CASRPGTGYEQYF.

The rearrangement links TRBV5-8 to TRBJ2-3; no clear D gene. The germline V gene has CDR1 SGHTS and CDR2 YDEGEE. The CDR3 contains 14 residues. V was trimmed by 0 bases and J by 3 bases, leaving 8 bases between them. For the CDR3, the DNA is TGTGCCAGCAGCTTGGCCACATTAACAGATACGCAGTATTTT. Translated, it gives CASSLATLTDTQYF.

This chain joins TRBV28 and TRBJ2-3; TRBD2 matches at 8 bases. Trimming took 6 bases from V and 4 from J; bases not matched to a gene: 3. Germline V lookup: CDR1 MDHEN, CDR2 SYDVKM. The CDR3 sequence is 13 residues long. CDR3 amino acids: CASRAGEPDTQYF. In nucleotides, the CDR3 is TGTGCCAGCAGAGCGGGAGAACCAGATACGCAGTATTTT.

The chain uses TRBV27 and TRBJ1-3; D remains unclear. The V gene lost 5 bases and the J gene lost 0 bases, with 14 bases spanning the gap. This CDR3 has 16 amino acids. CDR1 and CDR2 (germline): MNHEY, SMNVEV (reference sequence). The CDR3 coding sequence is TGTGCCAGCAGTCGAAATCATCCCCTCTCTGGAAACACCATATATTTT. Its translation: CASSRNHPLSGNTIYF.

The rearrangement uses TRBV7-9 and TRBJ1-1; D is undetermined. V lost 5 bases to trimming and J lost 1 base, with 5 bases between them. The CDR3 is 12 amino acids. In germline, CDR1 is SEHNR, CDR2 FQNEAQ (reference sequence). The DNA of the CDR3 is TGTGCCAGCAGCCAGGAGAACACTGAAGCTTTCTTT. This gives the protein CASSQENTEAFF.

The chain is built from TRBV7-6 and TRBJ1-1, with D maybe TRBD1 (5 bases). This CDR3 contains 16 residues. Germline V CDR1 and CDR2: SGHVS, FNYEAQ. Trimming cost V 0 bases and J 1 base, with 12 bases left between them. This CDR3 is CASSLASAGTNTEAFF. The CDR3 DNA reads as TGTGCCAGCAGCTTAGCATCGGCAGGGACGAACACTGAAGCTTTCTTT.

The chain carries TRBV29-1 and TRBJ1-2, with D perhaps matching TRBD1 (6 bases). The CDR3 has 13 residues. Looked up from germline, CDR1 is SQVTM and CDR2 is ANQGSEA. V was cut by 2 bases and J by 7 bases, with 14 bases left in between. In DNA form, the CDR3 reads TGCAGCGTTGAAAGGGGGGAGGTTTTTGGCTACACCTTC. Translated: CSVERGEVFGYTF.

The rearrangement links TRBV15 to TRBJ2-1, with D perhaps given as TRBD1 or TRBD2 (5 bases each). CDR3 length: 14 amino acids. V lost 5 bases and J 5 bases, leaving 13 bases between the germline ends. Germline lookup yields CDR1 LNHNV and CDR2 YYDKDF (reference sequence). The CDR3 protein is CATSEGTVDNEQFF. The CDR3 DNA reads TGTGCCACCAGCGAGGGGACGGTAGACAATGAGCAGTTCTTC.

The CDR3 region is CASSENRDFSYEQYF. In DNA, the CDR3 is TGTGCCAGCAGCGAAAACCGGGACTTCTCCTACGAGCAGTACTTC. The rearrangement links TRBV7-8 to TRBJ2-7, with D possibly matching TRBD2 (6 bases). The CDR3 extends over 15 amino acids. Deletions cut 5 bases from V and 0 bases from J, with 14 bases between. Per germline, CDR1 SGHVS and CDR2 FQNEAQ.

The chain is built from TRBV7-7 and TRBJ2-2, with unresolved D. Germline loops: CDR1 SSHAT, CDR2 FNYEAQ (reference sequence). This CDR3 is built from 13 residues. Trimming removed 2 bases at V and 5 bases at J, with 6 bases between. CDR3 residues: CASSLINTGELFF. The CDR3 DNA is TGTGCCAGCAGCTTAATCAATACCGGGGAGCTGTTTTTT.

The CDR3 protein is CASSVAGLAGDEQYF. The CDR3 bases are TGTGCCAGCAGCGTAGCGGGACTAGCGGGAGACGAGCAGTACTTC. The chain links TRBV9 to TRBJ2-5, with TRBD2 matching over 14 bases. The J call may be incorrect, as the DNA end agrees better with TRBJ2-7. The CDR3 loop spans 15 amino acids. Germline lookup yields CDR1 SGDLS and CDR2 YYNGEE.

The chain carries TRBV27 and TRBJ2-7, with TRBD1 matching 10 bases. CDR1 and CDR2 (germline): MNHEY, SMNVEV (reference sequence). CDR3 length: 17 amino acids. Losses at the gene ends were 0 bases for V and 0 bases for J; bases not matched to a gene: 5. This CDR3 reads CASSLSPGTGVSYEQYF. CDR3 sequence (DNA): TGTGCCAGCAGTTTATCGCCCGGGACAGGGGTCTCCTACGAGCAGTACTTC.

The chain uses TRBV6-1 and TRBJ1-2; 9 positions match TRBD1. Germline V gene lookup returns CDR1 MNHNS and CDR2 SASEGT. V dropped 3 bases and J dropped 7; count of bases not matched to a gene: 12. The CDR3 has 16 residues. CDR3: CASSDARDRAGGGYTF. The CDR3 nucleotides are TGTGCCAGCAGTGATGCCCGGGACAGGGCGGGTGGTGGCTACACCTTC.

The rearrangement uses TRBV5-4 and TRBJ1-2, with a tentative D call TRBD1 (5 bases). Germline V gene data show CDR1 as SGHNT and CDR2 as YYREEE (reference sequence). The CDR3 covers 14 residues. V lost 4 bases to trimming and J lost 7 bases, with 17 bases between them. The CDR3 reads CASSRGGGTRGYTF. The CDR3 DNA sequence: TGTGCCAGCAGCCGCGGGGGAGGAACGCGTGGCTACACCTTC.

The chain couples TRBV6-5 to TRBJ1-1, with D maybe TRBD1 (5 bases). The CDR3 loop spans 15 amino acids. V shed 6 bases and J shed 8 bases, with 22 bases lying between them. Germline V gene sequence: CDR1 MNHEY, CDR2 SVGAGI. The CDR3 region is CASRFRERASREAFF. CDR3 sequence (DNA): TGTGCCAGCAGGTTCAGGGAGAGGGCGAGTCGGGAAGCTTTCTTT.

This clone is a singleton in its sample. V usage is TRBV29-1 and J usage is TRBJ2-7; 7 bases line up with TRBD2. V lost 6 bases, J lost 1 base, and 6 bases stayed unmatched. The CDR3 runs 13 residues. Germline V CDR1 and CDR2: SQVTM, ANQGSEA. The CDR3 DNA follows: TGCAGCGTCGCGGGGGAGTTATCCTACGAGCAGTACTTC. Protein product: CSVAGELSYEQYF.

The V gene is TRBV11-2, the J gene TRBJ2-7, with TRBD1 matching over 7 bases. In germline, CDR1 is SGHAT, CDR2 FQNNGV. V was clipped by 5 bases and J by 6 bases; unmatched bases: 7. CDR3 length: 13 amino acids. The CDR3 loop is CASSAGTALEQYF. For the CDR3, the DNA is TGTGCCAGCAGCGCCGGGACAGCCCTCGAGCAGTACTTC. The full variable domain, its missing parts supplied by reference TRBV11-2 and TRBJ2-7, is EAGVAQSPRYKIIEKRQSVAFWCNPISGHATLYWYQQILGQGPKLLIQFQNNGVVDDSQLPKDRFSAERLKGVDSTLKIQPAKLEDSAVYLCASSAGTALEQYFGPGTRLTVT.

The chain carries TRBV12-2 and TRBJ2-7; TRBD2 reflects the table's D call only, with no check against the DNA. TRBV12-2 corresponds to a pseudogene. The CDR3 consists of 14 residues. The CDR3 DNA follows: TGTGCCTTTCGGAAGACTAGCGGGTCCTACGAGCAGTACTTC. As protein: CAFRKTSGSYEQYF.

To note about this clone: Other DNA sequences in this sample translate to the same CDR3. The chain employs TRBV27 and TRBJ2-1; weak D call: TRBD2 (5 bases). The CDR3 totals 13 residues. Trimming removed 0 bases at V and 7 bases at J, with 7 bases between. The germline gives CDR1 MNHEY, CDR2 SMNVEV (reference sequence). The chain's CDR3 is CASSLSRGNEQFF. The DNA for the CDR3 is TGTGCCAGCAGTTTATCTCGGGGTAATGAGCAGTTCTTC.